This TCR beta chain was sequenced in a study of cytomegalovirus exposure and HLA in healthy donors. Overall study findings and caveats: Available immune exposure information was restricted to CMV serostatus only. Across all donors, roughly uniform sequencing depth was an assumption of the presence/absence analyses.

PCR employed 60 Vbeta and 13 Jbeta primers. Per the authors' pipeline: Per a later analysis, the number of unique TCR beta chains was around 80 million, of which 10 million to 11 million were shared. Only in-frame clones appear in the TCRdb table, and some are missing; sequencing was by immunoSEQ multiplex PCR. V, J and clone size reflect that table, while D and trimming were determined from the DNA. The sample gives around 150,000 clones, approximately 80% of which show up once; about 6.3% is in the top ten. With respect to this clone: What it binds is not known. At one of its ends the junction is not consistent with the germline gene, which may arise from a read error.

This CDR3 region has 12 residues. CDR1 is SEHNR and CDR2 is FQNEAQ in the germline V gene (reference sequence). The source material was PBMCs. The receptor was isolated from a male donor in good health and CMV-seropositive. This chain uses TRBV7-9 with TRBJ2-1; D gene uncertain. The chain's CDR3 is CSSSSSDNEQFF. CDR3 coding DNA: TGTTCCAGCAGCTCTTCAGACAATGAGCAGTTCTTC.